The 10 T cell receptor beta chains presented below share a single source sample, sequenced in a study of blood T cells in healthy people across ages. A second PCR of about 7 to 12 cycles used a sample-barcoded 5' primer and a J-beta primer mix. TCRdb passed the 5' RACE reads through MiXCR, listing each CDR3 protein once. Here the sample spans 850,000 to 1,100,000 distinct CDR3 sequences, around two fifths being singletons. Material: blood. These receptors were obtained from a man aged 18 to 30 in good health.

The rearrangement joins TRBV5-1 to TRBJ1-6, with a weak D call TRBD1 (6 bases). V was pared by 0 bases and J by 8 bases, with 9 bases between. The CDR3 is 14 amino acids. The germline gives CDR1 SGHRS, CDR2 YFSETQ. CDR3 in amino acids: CASSLGGADSPLHF. In DNA, the CDR3 is TGCGCCAGCAGCTTGGGGGGGGCGGATTCACCCCTCCACTTT.

The table lists this clonotype with a few counts. V is TRBV11-3 and J is TRBJ2-7; 7 positions match TRBD1. The J call is in doubt because the DNA end fits TRBJ2-5 better. The germline CDR1 and CDR2 sequences are SGHNT and YENEEA. The CDR3 is 13 residues long. The CDR3 spells CASSSRQGRTQYF. The CDR3 DNA follows: TGTGCCAGCAGCTCAAGACAGGGACGGACCCAGTACTTC.

This clonotype was detected a few times. The chain uses TRBV11-2 and TRBJ2-1; D is possibly TRBD1 (6 bases). Trimming took off 5 bases at V and 7 bases at J, with 15 bases between the two ends. The CDR3 is 14 amino acids. Germline V gives CDR1 SGHAT, CDR2 FQNNGV. CDR3 sequence (DNA): TGTGCCAGCAGCGTCTTCCAGGGGTTTAATGAGCAGTTCTTC. Encoded protein: CASSVFQGFNEQFF.

This clonotype has at least ten counts. V and J are TRBV7-2 and TRBJ2-7; no firm D call. The CDR3 spans 12 residues. Germline loops: CDR1 SGHTA, CDR2 FQGNSA. Deletions cut 1 base from V and 6 bases from J, with 7 bases between. CDR3 in DNA: TGTGCCAGCAGCTTAGAGGTCGGCGAGCAGTACTTC. Residues: CASSLEVGEQYF.

The CDR3 spells CASSLTTGRPNNEQFF. In DNA form, the CDR3 reads TGTGCCAGCAGCTTAACAACAGGACGCCCCAACAATGAGCAGTTCTTC. The rearrangement links TRBV7-3 to TRBJ2-1; D perhaps matches TRBD1 (5 bases). V was clipped by 0 bases and J by 5 bases, with 14 bases between them. The CDR3 contains 16 residues. The germline gives CDR1 SGHTA, CDR2 FQGTGA. Supplemented by reference TRBV7-3 and TRBJ2-1, the full variable domain reads GAGVSQTPSNKVTEKGKYVELRCDPISGHTALYWYRQSLGQGPEFLIYFQGTGAADDSGLPNDRFFAVRPEGSVSTLKIQRTERGDSAVYLCASSLTTGRPNNEQFFGPGTRLTVL.

A few counts support this clonotype. V is TRBV29-1 and J is TRBJ1-2; no definite D call. Trimming removed 5 bases from V and 7 bases from J, with 14 bases in between. The germline gives CDR1 SQVTM, CDR2 ANQGSEA. CDR3 length equals 12 residues. In DNA form, the CDR3 reads TGCAGCGTTACGAGAGGGCAATTTGGCTACACCTTC. This translates into CSVTRGQFGYTF.

In regard to this clonotype: Just one base apart from a much larger clone, this may be a read error. In DNA form, the CDR3 reads TGTGCTAGTCTAATTGACGAGCGGTACTTC. Its protein product is CASLIDERYF. The rearrangement uses TRBV12-5 and TRBJ2-7, with unresolved D. Germline V gene lookup returns CDR1 LGHNT and CDR2 FRNRAP. CDR3 length: 10 residues.

This clonotype was counted only a few times. The gene calls are TRBV12-3 or TRBV12-4 and TRBJ2-5; D uncertain. Trimming removed 5 bases from V and 2 bases from J, with 12 bases in between. The CDR3 totals 14 residues. The chain's CDR3 is CASSPRQLQETQYF. In nucleotides, the CDR3 is TGTGCCAGCAGTCCCCGACAACTTCAAGAGACCCAGTACTTC.

This clonotype was seen only once. The rearrangement links TRBV7-2 to TRBJ2-5; D unresolved. V lost 5 bases and J 11 bases, leaving 27 bases between the germline ends. In germline, CDR1 is SGHTA, CDR2 FQGNSA. This CDR3 has 16 amino acids. The DNA of the CDR3 is TGTGCCAGCAGCCACCCCAGAACTACAAACGACAATGAGCAGTACTTC. This sequence encodes CASSHPRTTNDNEQYF.

In its sample, this clonotype was seen many times. The CDR3 DNA reads TGTGCCAGCAGTGCCAGACTGAAGGCTGAGCAGTTCTTC. This sequence encodes CASSARLKAEQFF. V and J are TRBV6-1 and TRBJ2-1; D unresolved. The length of the CDR3 is 13 residues. Trimming pared 4 bases from V and 9 bases from J, leaving 13 bases between. CDR1 and CDR2 from the germline V gene are MNHNS and SASEGT.